What follows is one TCR beta chain and its context. This CDR3 is 17 amino acids long. Germline loops: CDR1 SGHRS, CDR2 YFSETQ. The germline V and J ends were trimmed by 0 bases and 0 bases, with 13 bases remaining between them. This sample was included in a study of blood T cells in healthy people across ages. Next came a second PCR, run for about 7 to 11 cycles, which used a sample-barcoded 5' primer along with a J-beta primer mix. Using its own MiXCR run on the 5' RACE reads, TCRdb lists one record per CDR3 protein. This table holds over a million distinct CDR3 sequences, approximately 59% found once.

This sequence originates from a man in his late teens or twenties in good health. This rearrangement joins TRBV5-1 to TRBJ2-1; possibly TRBD2 for D (6 bases). Sequencing was carried out using blood. The CDR3 DNA reads TGCGCCAGCAGCTTGGGGAGGGGCCCAAGCTCCTACAATGAGCAGTTCTTC. This sequence encodes CASSLGRGPSSYNEQFF.